A selection of T cell receptor beta chains follows, all from one sample in a study of blood T cell repertoires in COVID-19. Sequencing was performed with immunoSEQ multiplex PCR; in TCRdb, only in-frame clones are kept and a portion is missing. The table has almost 200,000 clones, 70% to 80% seen once; the top ten hold approximately 6%. The sample taken for sequencing was peripheral blood. Source of these receptors: a woman between 35 and 50 years old with COVID-19, enrolled during active disease. The CDR3 runs from the conserved cysteine through the conserved F or W. The order of the fields is D gene, J gene, clone size, V gene, CDR3 protein, CDR3 DNA. The D gene is left open where the match is weak. Size is stated for part of the rows, as once, few or many counts, or as a class when the clone is expanded.

d_call: TRBD2; j_call: TRBJ2-1; clone_size: NA; v_call: TRBV6-4; cdr3_aa: CASSEGLAGPNEQFF; cdr3_nt: TGTGCCAGCAGTGAAGGGCTAGCGGGCCCCAATGAGCAGTTCTTC
d_call: NA; j_call: TRBJ2-1; clone_size: once; v_call: TRBV27; cdr3_aa: CASSLIFQMAYNEQFF; cdr3_nt: TGTGCCAGCAGTTTAATTTTCCAGATGGCCTACAATGAGCAGTTCTTC
d_call: TRBD2; j_call: TRBJ2-7; clone_size: few; v_call: TRBV7-9; cdr3_aa: CASSPPSSGAYEQYF; cdr3_nt: TGTGCCAGCAGCCCCCCTTCTAGCGGGGCCTACGAGCAGTACTTC
d_call: NA; j_call: TRBJ2-1; clone_size: few; v_call: TRBV13; cdr3_aa: CASSRSGEQFF; cdr3_nt: TGTGCCAGCAGCCGGAGCGGTGAGCAGTTCTTC
d_call: NA; j_call: TRBJ2-1; clone_size: NA; v_call: TRBV9; cdr3_aa: CASSPGGLQGGEQFF; cdr3_nt: TGTGCCAGCAGCCCAGGGGGGCTCCAGGGGGGTGAGCAGTTCTTC
d_call: TRBD1; j_call: TRBJ1-3; clone_size: once; v_call: TRBV5-1; cdr3_aa: CASSSQGAGNTIYF; cdr3_nt: TGCGCCAGCAGCTCTCAGGGGGCTGGAAACACCATATATTTT
d_call: NA; j_call: TRBJ1-1; clone_size: NA; v_call: TRBV6-1; cdr3_aa: CASSEITESEAFF; cdr3_nt: TGTGCCAGCAGTGAAATCACGGAGAGTGAAGCTTTCTTT
d_call: NA; j_call: TRBJ2-3; clone_size: NA; v_call: TRBV7-3; cdr3_aa: CASSRGTSTDTQYF; cdr3_nt: TGTGCCAGCAGCCGCGGGACTAGCACAGATACGCAGTATTTT
d_call: NA; j_call: TRBJ2-1; clone_size: NA; v_call: TRBV5-5; cdr3_aa: CASSLLRNEQFF; cdr3_nt: TGTGCCAGCAGCTTGTTGAGGAATGAGCAGTTCTTC
d_call: TRBD1; j_call: TRBJ2-1; clone_size: NA; v_call: TRBV3-1/TRBV3-2; cdr3_aa: CASSQLTGGAVDEQFF; cdr3_nt: TGTGCCAGCAGCCAATTGACAGGGGGCGCGGTTGATGAGCAGTTCTTC
d_call: NA; j_call: TRBJ2-7; clone_size: NA; v_call: TRBV25-1; cdr3_aa: CASSVRDEQYF; cdr3_nt: TGTGCCAGCAGTGTCAGGGACGAGCAGTACTTC
d_call: TRBD2; j_call: TRBJ2-3; clone_size: NA; v_call: TRBV6-2/TRBV6-3; cdr3_aa: CASSYRLAGGPSTDTQYF; cdr3_nt: TGTGCCAGCAGTTACCGCCTAGCGGGGGGTCCTAGCACAGATACGCAGTATTTT